The rows below give T cell receptor beta chains drawn from one sample of a study of cytomegalovirus exposure and HLA in healthy donors. Repertoires were generated with immunoSEQ multiplex PCR, while TCRdb's copy carries only in-frame clones and drops some. This sample yields approximately 220,000 clones, of which about 80% are seen a single time; 15% to 19% belongs to the top ten. The sample comprised PBMCs. The receptors come from a man between 40 and 49 years old in good health and CMV-seronegative. Both conserved end residues are part of each CDR3. D genes are given only for firm matches. Expanded clones are given a class, and other clones once, few, many or no size at all.

CDR3nt	CDR3aa	abundance	len	v_gene	j_gene	d_gene
TGTGCCAGCAGCTTGGGGAGTGGAGCTGGGGCCAACGTCCTGACTTTC	CASSLGSGAGANVLTF	-	16	TRBV7-9	TRBJ2-6	-
TGTGCCAGCAGCAAGGACAGGGGAAACCACGAGCAGTACTTC	CASSKDRGNHEQYF	-	14	TRBV7-2	TRBJ2-7	TRBD1
TGTGCCAGCAGCCCGGTGGAGGGGGCAAGCACCGGGGAGCTGTTTTTT	CASSPVEGASTGELFF	-	16	TRBV5-4	TRBJ2-2	-
TGTGCCAGTGAGCCAGCGGGCGCCACTGAAGCTTTCTTT	CASEPAGATEAFF	-	13	TRBV7-8	TRBJ1-1	-
TGTGCCAGCAGCTCCACGGCGCGGTCAGGGAAGGAGACCCAGTACTTC	CASSSTARSGKETQYF	once	16	TRBV5-4	TRBJ2-5	-
TGTGCCAGCAGTTACGGCGGCCAGACCTACGAGCAGTACTTC	CASSYGGQTYEQYF	-	14	TRBV6-5	TRBJ2-7	-
TGTGCCACCAAGGGAATTATTAGACAGGGGGGCTACACCTTC	CATKGIIRQGGYTF	-	14	TRBV6-5	TRBJ1-2	TRBD1
TGTGCCAGCAGTTGGACAGGGTTGAACACTGAAGCTTTCTTT	CASSWTGLNTEAFF	once	14	TRBV28	TRBJ1-1	TRBD1
TGCAGCGTTGGGACTGCTCATTCGAACACTGAAGCTTTCTTT	CSVGTAHSNTEAFF	-	14	TRBV29-1	TRBJ1-1	-
TGCGCCAGCAGCCTAGGGGGGACAGACTCCTACAATGAGCAGTTCTTC	CASSLGGTDSYNEQFF	-	16	TRBV5-1	TRBJ2-1	-
TGTTCCAGCAGCTTAGCGTCGGGAATTCCCTACGAGCAGTACTTC	CSSSLASGIPYEQYF	-	15	TRBV7-9	TRBJ2-7	-
TGTGCCAGCAGTTCAGACAGAAGCTCTGGAAACACCATATATTTT	CASSSDRSSGNTIYF	few	15	TRBV6-1	TRBJ1-3	-
TGTGCCAGCAGCACAAGGGGTCGCAGGGCCCTGAATCAGCCCCAGCATTTT	CASSTRGRRALNQPQHF	-	17	TRBV21-1	TRBJ1-5	-
TGCGCCAGCACTGCTAGCGGGGGGATGTACGAGCAGTACTTC	CASTASGGMYEQYF	-	14	TRBV10-2	TRBJ2-7	TRBD2
TGTGCCAGTAGTTTGGGGACAGGGAAGGACAAACTGTTTTTT	CASSLGTGKDKLFF	-	14	TRBV19	TRBJ1-4	TRBD1
TGTGCCAGCAGTTTAGGGGGGGCTGAGAACACTGAAGCTTTCTTT	CASSLGGAENTEAFF	-	15	TRBV28	TRBJ1-1	-
TGTGCCAGCAGCTTAGGCCGGGGGGGAAACACTGAAGCTTTCTTT	CASSLGRGGNTEAFF	once	15	TRBV13	TRBJ1-1	-
TGCGCCAGCAAAGGGACTCTGACAGGGGTCACCGGGGAGCTGTTTTTT	CASKGTLTGVTGELFF	once	16	TRBV5-1	TRBJ2-2	TRBD1
TGTGCCAGCAGCCCGGGACAGGGTACGTCTGGCTACACCTTC	CASSPGQGTSGYTF	-	14	TRBV7-3	TRBJ1-2	TRBD1
TGTGCCTGGAGACCCACAGGATTCAGGTCTGAAGCTTTCTTT	CAWRPTGFRSEAFF	few	14	TRBV30	TRBJ1-1	-
TGTGCCAGTTCCGACAGGGGTACGGGCACTGAAGCTTTCTTT	CASSDRGTGTEAFF	once	14	TRBV10-3	TRBJ1-1	TRBD1
TGTGCCAGCATTGTAGCGGGGGGCGGTTCAGATACGCAGTATTTT	CASIVAGGGSDTQYF	-	15	TRBV6-5	TRBJ2-3	TRBD2
TGTGCCAGCAGCGGACTAAGGGACAGGGGTGTCTATGGCTACACCTTC	CASSGLRDRGVYGYTF	once	16	TRBV9	TRBJ1-2	TRBD1
TGCGCCAGCAGCTTGGCGGGCGGGTCCTACGAGCAGTACTTC	CASSLAGGSYEQYF	-	14	TRBV5-1	TRBJ2-7	-
TGTGCCAGCGGCCCGGCAGGGGGTAACTATGGCTACACCTTC	CASGPAGGNYGYTF	-	14	TRBV5-6	TRBJ1-2	TRBD1
TGTGCCAGCAGCCAAGCCAGCGGGGCTATCTATGGCTACACCTTC	CASSQASGAIYGYTF	-	15	TRBV4-2	TRBJ1-2	-
TGTGCCAGCAGTCCCGGACAGAACAATCAGCCCCAGCATTTT	CASSPGQNNQPQHF	-	14	TRBV7-8	TRBJ1-5	-
TGTGCCAGCAGCTCTAGGCCCTATTCCTACGAGCAGTACTTC	CASSSRPYSYEQYF	-	14	TRBV11-2	TRBJ2-7	-
TGTGCCAGCAGCTTAGCGGGGGGGCGAGAGACCCAGTACTTC	CASSLAGGRETQYF	-	14	TRBV7-9	TRBJ2-5	-
TGTGCCATCGGGACTAGCGGGGAAAATGAGCAGTTCTTC	CAIGTSGENEQFF	-	13	TRBV19	TRBJ2-1	TRBD2
TGCAGCGCTCCGACAGGGGGCGCCGGCTATGGCTACACCTTC	CSAPTGGAGYGYTF	-	14	TRBV29-1	TRBJ1-2	TRBD1
TGTGCCAGCAGCGTAAACAGGGGGCATAACACTGAAGCTTTCTTT	CASSVNRGHNTEAFF	-	15	TRBV21-1	TRBJ1-1	-
TGTGCCAGCAGCTTCACCGGGCAGCCCCAGCATTTT	CASSFTGQPQHF	-	12	TRBV7-9	TRBJ1-5	-
TGTGCCAGTAGTCCATCAAGGGGGAGGGGCACCGGGGAGCTGTTTTTT	CASSPSRGRGTGELFF	-	16	TRBV19	TRBJ2-2	-
TGTGCCAGCAGAGGGTCCACTAGCAGCACAGATACGCAGTATTTT	CASRGSTSSTDTQYF	-	15	TRBV9	TRBJ2-3	-
TGTGCCAGCAGCGCTGGAGGGACAGCGTCTTTGACTTATGGCTACACCTTC	CASSAGGTASLTYGYTF	few	17	TRBV9	TRBJ1-2	TRBD1
TGTGCCAGCGGTCCTGCCCAGGGTGTTTCACCCCTCCACTTT	CASGPAQGVSPLHF	-	14	TRBV27	TRBJ1-6	-
TGTGCCAGCAGTTTATTGAGCGGGAATCGCCAGCCCCAGCATTTT	CASSLLSGNRQPQHF	-	15	TRBV28	TRBJ1-5	-
TGTGCCAGTAGTATCGGGCAGGGGAGCACTGAAGCTTTCTTT	CASSIGQGSTEAFF	-	14	TRBV19	TRBJ1-1	-
TGTGCCAGCAGCCGGGAAACCAGCGGGGTCTACAATGAGCAGTTCTTC	CASSRETSGVYNEQFF	-	16	TRBV4-2	TRBJ2-1	TRBD2
TGTGCCAGTAGTATAGCCTACTATAGCAATCAGCCCCAGCATTTT	CASSIAYYSNQPQHF	-	15	TRBV19	TRBJ1-5	-
TGTGCCAGCAGCCCAGGGACAGTCCTTAATGAAAAACTGTTTTTT	CASSPGTVLNEKLFF	-	15	TRBV7-8	TRBJ1-4	TRBD1
TGCGCCAGCAGTTTGTATGGGGGGGAGAACACTGAAGCTTTCTTT	CASSLYGGENTEAFF	once	15	TRBV5-1	TRBJ1-1	-
TGTGCCAGCAGCTCGGACAGTGTAGGCACTGAAGCTTTCTTT	CASSSDSVGTEAFF	-	14	TRBV7-9	TRBJ1-1	-
TGTGCCTGGAGTGAAATGGCCAATGAGCAGTTCTTC	CAWSEMANEQFF	once	12	TRBV30	TRBJ2-1	-